A single sample is the source of the 20 T cell receptor beta chains below, sequenced in a study of blood T cell repertoires in COVID-19. Data came from immunoSEQ multiplex PCR; TCRdb stores just in-frame clones and leaves some out. The data show 140,000 to 150,000 clones, roughly 84% seen once. Specimen: PBMCs or T cells enriched from blood (not recorded which). The receptors here all came from a woman in her fifties or sixties who had been exposed to COVID-19.

This chain joins TRBV5-8 and TRBJ1-3, with D unclear. Germline-derived CDR1 and CDR2 are SGHTS and YDEGEE. The CDR3 is 12 amino acids. Trimming pared 7 bases from V and 2 bases from J, leaving 7 bases between. CDR3 coding DNA: TGTGCCAGCCGGAGGACTGGAAACACCATATATTTT. This encodes CASRRTGNTIYF.

The chain joins TRBV4-3 to TRBJ1-1; no reliable D call. Germline CDR1 reads LGHNA; CDR2 reads YSLEER. V gave up 4 bases and J gave up 4 bases, with 13 bases separating them. This CDR3 spans 14 amino acids. CDR3 sequence: CASSRIPEGTEAFF. The CDR3, as DNA: TGCGCCAGCAGCCGAATCCCCGAGGGCACTGAAGCTTTCTTT.

The chain combines TRBV4-2 with TRBJ2-1, with 7 positions matching TRBD2. The V and J ends lost 1 base and 7 bases, in that order; junction bases with no gene match: 7. Germline CDR1 is LGHNA and CDR2 is YNFKEQ. CDR3 size: 15 residues. The CDR3 is CASSQAAGAVNEQFF. CDR3 nucleotides: TGTGCCAGCAGCCAAGCGGCGGGAGCAGTGAATGAGCAGTTCTTC.

V usage is TRBV12-5 and J usage is TRBJ1-1; TRBD1 is a possible D gene (5 bases). V shed 3 bases and J shed 0 bases, with 14 bases lying between them. CDR3 size: 16 residues. CDR1 LGHNT and CDR2 FRNRAP come from the germline V gene. The DNA of the CDR3 is TGTGCTAGTGGTTTTTTAACAGGACCGATGAACACTGAAGCTTTCTTT. As protein: CASGFLTGPMNTEAFF.

This chain connects TRBV30 to TRBJ1-1; D possibly corresponds to TRBD1 (5 bases). This CDR3 comprises 13 residues. The germline CDR1 and CDR2 sequences are GTSNPN and SVGIG (reference sequence). The germline V and J ends were trimmed by 4 bases and 4 bases, with 13 bases remaining between them. The CDR3 protein is CAWKGRTGTEAFF. The CDR3 coding sequence is TGTGCCTGGAAGGGGCGGACCGGCACTGAAGCTTTCTTT.

V gene TRBV11-2 combines with J gene TRBJ2-7; 8 bases agree with TRBD1. The CDR3 extends over 16 amino acids. The ends lost 4 bases at V and 0 bases at J; junction bases unmatched: 8. Germline CDR1 reads SGHAT; CDR2 reads FQNNGV. The DNA for the CDR3 is TGTGCCAGCAGCTCCGGACAGGGCCTCAGCTCCTACGAGCAGTACTTC. It encodes CASSSGQGLSSYEQYF.

The V and J genes are TRBV5-6 and TRBJ1-2; a possible D gene is TRBD1 (6 bases). V lost 0 bases and J lost 13, with 25 bases in between. CDR1 and CDR2 from the germline V gene are SGHDT and YYEEEE. The CDR3 contains 16 residues. The CDR3 loop reads CASSLAGGQGRGFATF. CDR3 DNA sequence: TGTGCCAGCAGCTTGGCCGGGGGGCAGGGAAGGGGATTTGCCACCTTC.

The J gene is TRBJ1-4, the V gene TRBV5-1, with 10 bases aligning to TRBD1. Germline CDR1 reads SGHRS; CDR2 reads YFSETQ. V was clipped by 2 bases and J by 7 bases; unmatched bases: 5. This CDR3 is built from 15 residues. DNA of the CDR3: TGCGCCAGCAGCTTAACCGGGACAGGGGTTGAAAAACTGTTTTTT. Its protein product is CASSLTGTGVEKLFF. The whole variable domain, remainder taken from reference TRBV5-1 and TRBJ1-4, is KAGVTQTPRYLIKTRGQQVTLSCSPISGHRSVSWYQQTPGQGLQFLFEYFSETQRNKGNFPGRFSGRQFSNSRSEMNVSTLELGDSALYLCASSLTGTGVEKLFFGSGTQLSVL.

This clone was seen a handful of times. The rearrangement links TRBV19 to TRBJ1-4; 9 bases line up with TRBD1. CDR3 length: 15 amino acids. From germline, CDR1 is LNHDA and CDR2 SQIVND (reference sequence). After removal of 3 bases from V and 7 bases from J, the junction contained 6 bases not matched to a gene. CDR3 sequence (DNA): TGTGCCAGTAGTATGGGGACAGGGACAGTTGAAAAACTGTTTTTT. Translated: CASSMGTGTVEKLFF.

V gene TRBV27 combines with J gene TRBJ1-5; 9 bases align to TRBD1. V lost 3 bases to trimming and J lost 3 bases; unmatched junction nucleotides: 12. Looked up from germline, CDR1 is MNHEY and CDR2 is SMNVEV (reference sequence). The CDR3 runs to 18 residues. CDR3 nucleotides: TGTGCCAGCAGTTTTCAACCCGGGACAGGGATCGACAATCAGCCCCAGCATTTT. Its protein product is CASSFQPGTGIDNQPQHF.

The gene calls are TRBV10-3 and TRBJ1-6; 10 bases align to TRBD1. Looked up from germline, CDR1 is ENHRY and CDR2 is SYGVKD. Trimming took 3 bases from V and 6 from J; bases not matched to a gene: 2. This CDR3 spans 15 amino acids. In DNA form, the CDR3 reads TGTGCCATCAGTGAAGGGACAGGGGTTAATTCACCCCTCCACTTT. Its protein product is CAISEGTGVNSPLHF.

The V call is TRBV19, the J call TRBJ2-7, with D possibly matching TRBD2 (6 bases). The CDR3 is made up of 14 amino acids. From germline, CDR1 is LNHDA and CDR2 SQIVND (reference sequence). Trimming removed 4 bases at V and 4 bases at J, with 14 bases between. CDR3 residues: CASSRTGTPYEQYF. CDR3 nucleotides: TGTGCCAGTAGTAGAACGGGGACTCCTTACGAGCAGTACTTC.

The chain carries TRBV29-1 and TRBJ1-2, with 8 bases matching TRBD1. V dropped 3 bases and J dropped 4; count of bases not matched to a gene: 7. There are 14 residues in the CDR3. Germline assignment: CDR1 SQVTM and CDR2 ANQGSEA. CDR3 sequence: CSVDPGTGGYGYTF. In nucleotides, the CDR3 is TGCAGCGTTGATCCCGGGACAGGCGGCTATGGCTACACCTTC.

The chain combines TRBV14 with TRBJ1-1; 10 positions agree with TRBD1. The J segment lost 11 bases and the V segment lost 4 bases, leaving 19 bases of the junction unmatched. The CDR3 consists of 17 residues. Germline V gives CDR1 SGHDN, CDR2 FVKESK. This CDR3 reads CASSLDTVFRDRGWAFF. Written as DNA, the CDR3 is TGTGCCAGCAGCCTAGACACCGTTTTCCGGGACAGGGGATGGGCTTTCTTT.

The V and J genes are TRBV21-1 and TRBJ2-7; TRBD2, as called in the table, went unchecked against the DNA. TRBV21-1 is assigned pseudogene status. The length of the CDR3 is 16 residues. The CDR3 DNA follows: TGTGCCAGCAGCAAAGAAGAGGGGGGGCGCTCCTACGAGCAGTACTTC. Translating gives CASSKEEGGRSYEQYF.

The CDR3 coding sequence is TGTGCCATCAGTGATGGCGGGGGAGCACAAGAGACCCAGTACTTC. It encodes CAISDGGGAQETQYF. The chain uses TRBV10-3 and TRBJ2-5, with 7 bases aligning to TRBD2. This CDR3 is 15 amino acids long. The V gene's germline CDR1 is ENHRY and CDR2 SYGVKD. V trimming: 3 bases; J trimming: 2 bases; junction bases outside the gene matches: 6.

V and J are TRBV29-1 and TRBJ2-5; D perhaps matches TRBD2 (6 bases). Germline lookup yields CDR1 SQVTM and CDR2 ANQGSEA. CDR3 size: 11 residues. Trimming shortened V by 4 bases and J by 3 bases, and 6 bases separated the two germline ends. The CDR3 spells CSVGGKETQYF. The DNA for the CDR3 is TGCAGCGTTGGCGGGAAAGAGACCCAGTACTTC. Filled out from reference TRBV29-1 and TRBJ2-5, the complete variable domain reads SAVISQKPSRDICQRGTSLTIQCQVDSQVTMMFWYRQQPGQSLTLIATANQGSEATYESGFVIDKFPISRPNLTFSTLTVSNMSPEDSSIYLCSVGGKETQYFGPGTRLLVL.

This clone is a singleton in its sample. V is TRBV20-1 and J is TRBJ1-4; unclear D gene. This CDR3 has 13 amino acids. The germline V gene has CDR1 DFQATT and CDR2 SNEGSKA (reference sequence). V was cut by 3 bases and J by 8 bases, with 13 bases left in between. The DNA of the CDR3 is TGCAGTGCTAGTGGGTCAGAGACAGAAAAACTGTTTTTT. The encoded protein is CSASGSETEKLFF.

The chain couples TRBV27 to TRBJ2-1; 10 bases fit TRBD2. The V gene end was trimmed by 1 base and the J gene end by 2 bases; junction bases not matched to a gene: 2. This CDR3 contains 16 residues. Germline CDR1 is MNHEY and CDR2 is SMNVEV (reference sequence). Here the CDR3 reads CASSLFSGGPYNEQFF. CDR3 in DNA: TGTGCCAGCAGTTTATTTAGCGGGGGGCCCTACAATGAGCAGTTCTTC.

The gene calls are TRBV7-2 and TRBJ2-1; TRBD2 agrees at 8 bases. Germline-derived CDR1 and CDR2 are SGHTA and FQGNSA. The CDR3 extends over 16 amino acids. The J segment lost 0 bases and the V segment lost 2 bases, leaving 3 bases of the junction unmatched. CDR3 in amino acids: CASSLQRGFSYNEQFF. Written as DNA, the CDR3 is TGTGCCAGCAGCTTACAGCGGGGGTTCTCCTACAATGAGCAGTTCTTC. Full variable domain (rest looked up from reference TRBV7-2 and TRBJ2-1): GAGVSQSPSNKVTEKGKDVELRCDPISGHTALYWYRQSLGQGLEFLIYFQGNSAPDKSGLPSDRFSAERTGGSVSTLTIQRTQQEDSAVYLCASSLQRGFSYNEQFFGPGTRLTVL.